This TCR beta chain emerged from a study of blood T cell repertoires in COVID-19. Study summary: The origin of the acute and convalescent COVID-19 samples was the United States, Italy and Spain. In each case, the material was cDNA or gDNA derived from T cells, B-cell-depleted T cells, or PBMCs.

The V gene's germline CDR1 is GTSNPN and CDR2 SVGIG (reference sequence). The junction had 10 bases not matched to a gene; V was cut back by 3 bases and J by 9 bases. There are 15 residues in the CDR3. Original handling: From reference gene primer amplification, estimates of nucleated cell counts were derived. Only in-frame clones appear in the TCRdb table, and some are missing; sequencing was by immunoSEQ multiplex PCR. D and trimming were read from the DNA, whereas the V and J calls and clone size are those reported in that table. The sample lists some 200,000 clones, 70% to 90% seen once, with 5% to 6.5% in the top ten.

The chain is built from TRBV30 and TRBJ1-6; 8 bases are shared with TRBD1. This receptor was taken from a man at least 80 years old with acute or convalescent COVID-19. Sequenced: peripheral blood. In DNA form, the CDR3 reads TGTGCCTGGAGGACGGGACAGGCGCTCAGTTCACCCCTCCACTTT. Its translation: CAWRTGQALSSPLHF. The whole variable domain, remainder taken from reference TRBV30 and TRBJ1-6, is SQTIHQWPATLVQPVGSPLSLECTVEGTSNPNLYWYRQAAGRGLQLLFYSVGIGQISSEVPQNLSASRPQDRQFILSSKKLLLSDSGFYLCAWRTGQALSSPLHFGNGTRLTVT.